Following are 4 T cell receptor beta chains from one sample sequenced in a study of T cell changes during pregnancy in multiple sclerosis. Assay used: immunoSEQ multiplex PCR; TCRdb lists only in-frame clones, some missing. In the table there are 30,000 to 40,000 clones, around 93% of which are singletons. The sample in question was CD4+ T cells from peripheral blood mononuclear cells, obtained in the third trimester of pregnancy. The receptors were sampled from a female donor in good health, enrolled as a control in a pregnancy study.

This clone was found once. The chain uses TRBV4-3 and TRBJ2-3, with 8 positions matching TRBD2. J gave up 1 base and V 0 bases, and 6 bases lay outside the gene matches. The CDR3 length is 17 residues. The germline V gene has CDR1 LGHNA and CDR2 YSLEER. DNA of the CDR3: TGCGCCAGCAGCCAAGAACCGACTAGCGTAGGCACAGATACGCAGTATTTT. Translated, it gives CASSQEPTSVGTDTQYF.

The chain combines TRBV5-6 with TRBJ2-5, with D hard to call. V was trimmed by 1 base and J by 0 bases, leaving 10 bases between them. The CDR3 loop spans 15 amino acids. CDR1 is SGHDT and CDR2 is YYEEEE in the germline V gene. CDR3 coding DNA: TGTGCCAGCAGCTTGCACAGTTGGTACCAAGAGACCCAGTACTTC. Residues: CASSLHSWYQETQYF.

V and J are TRBV18 and TRBJ1-1, with D tentatively TRBD1 (6 bases). The CDR3 spans 14 residues. With 6 bases removed from V and 1 base from J, the gap between germline ends came to 12 bases. Germline values: CDR1 KGHSH, CDR2 LQKENI. The CDR3 sequence is CASSRTEENTEAFF. CDR3 bases: TGTGCCAGCTCGCGGACAGAGGAGAACACTGAAGCTTTCTTT.

The rearrangement joins TRBV13 to TRBJ2-7; the match to TRBD2 covers 8 bases. The CDR3 loop spans 13 amino acids. The J segment lost 6 bases and the V segment lost 8 bases, leaving 9 bases of the junction unmatched. Germline CDR1 is PRHDT and CDR2 is FYEKMQ (reference sequence). The CDR3 protein is CASRKAGVREQYF. The CDR3 DNA is TGTGCCAGCCGAAAAGCGGGGGTTCGCGAGCAGTACTTC. Full variable domain (outside the CDR3, taken from reference TRBV13 and TRBJ2-7): AAGVIQSPRHLIKEKRETATLKCYPIPRHDTVYWYQQGPGQDPQFLISFYEKMQSDKGSIPDRFSAQQFSDYHSELNMSSLELGDSALYFCASRKAGVREQYFGPGTRLTVT.